Sequencing of this T cell receptor beta chain was carried out in a study of T cell changes during pregnancy in multiple sclerosis. Sequencing used immunoSEQ multiplex PCR; TCRdb keeps in-frame clones, though not all of them. The table includes tens of thousands of clones, around 92% detected once. J lost 4 bases, V lost 2 bases, and 4 bases had no gene match. The CDR3 sequence is 15 residues long. Germline V CDR1 and CDR2: SNHLY, FYNNEI. Material: peripheral blood, obtained in the third trimester of pregnancy. The gene calls are TRBV2 and TRBJ2-1, with 8 nucleotides matching TRBD1. The clonotype originates from a female donor with multiple sclerosis, enrolled in a pregnancy study. The CDR3: CASSENRGVYNEQFF. The CDR3 DNA reads as TGTGCCAGCAGTGAAAACAGGGGGGTATACAATGAGCAGTTCTTC.